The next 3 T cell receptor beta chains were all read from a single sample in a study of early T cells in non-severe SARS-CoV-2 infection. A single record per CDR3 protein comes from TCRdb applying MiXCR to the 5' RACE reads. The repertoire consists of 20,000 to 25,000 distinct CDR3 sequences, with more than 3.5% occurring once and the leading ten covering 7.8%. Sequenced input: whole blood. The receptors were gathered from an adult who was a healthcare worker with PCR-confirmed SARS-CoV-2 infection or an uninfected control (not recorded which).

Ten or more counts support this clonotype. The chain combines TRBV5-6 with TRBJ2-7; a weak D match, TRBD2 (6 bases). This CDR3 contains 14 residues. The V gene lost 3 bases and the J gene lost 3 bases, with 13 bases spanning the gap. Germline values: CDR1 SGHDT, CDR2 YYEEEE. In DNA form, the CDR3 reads TGTGCCAGCAGCTGGGGGGTCTTTTTCTACGAGCAGTACTTC. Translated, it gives CASSWGVFFYEQYF.

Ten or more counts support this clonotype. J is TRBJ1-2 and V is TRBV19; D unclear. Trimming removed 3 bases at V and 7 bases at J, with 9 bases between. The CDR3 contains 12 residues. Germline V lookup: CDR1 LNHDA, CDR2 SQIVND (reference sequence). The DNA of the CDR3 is TGTGCCAGTAGTATGTCCTCGCGTGGCTACACCTTC. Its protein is CASSMSSRGYTF. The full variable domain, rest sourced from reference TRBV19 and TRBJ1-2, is DGGITQSPKYLFRKEGQNVTLSCEQNLNHDAMYWYRQDPGQGLRLIYYSQIVNDFQKGDIAEGYSVSREKKESFPLTVTSAQKNPTAFYLCASSMSSRGYTFGSGTRLTVV.

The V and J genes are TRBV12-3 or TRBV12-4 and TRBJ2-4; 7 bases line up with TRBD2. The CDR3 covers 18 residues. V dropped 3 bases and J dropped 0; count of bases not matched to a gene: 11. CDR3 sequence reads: CASSFLPGGILAKNIQYF. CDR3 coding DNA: TGTGCCAGCAGTTTCCTCCCGGGGGGAATTCTAGCCAAAAACATTCAGTACTTC.